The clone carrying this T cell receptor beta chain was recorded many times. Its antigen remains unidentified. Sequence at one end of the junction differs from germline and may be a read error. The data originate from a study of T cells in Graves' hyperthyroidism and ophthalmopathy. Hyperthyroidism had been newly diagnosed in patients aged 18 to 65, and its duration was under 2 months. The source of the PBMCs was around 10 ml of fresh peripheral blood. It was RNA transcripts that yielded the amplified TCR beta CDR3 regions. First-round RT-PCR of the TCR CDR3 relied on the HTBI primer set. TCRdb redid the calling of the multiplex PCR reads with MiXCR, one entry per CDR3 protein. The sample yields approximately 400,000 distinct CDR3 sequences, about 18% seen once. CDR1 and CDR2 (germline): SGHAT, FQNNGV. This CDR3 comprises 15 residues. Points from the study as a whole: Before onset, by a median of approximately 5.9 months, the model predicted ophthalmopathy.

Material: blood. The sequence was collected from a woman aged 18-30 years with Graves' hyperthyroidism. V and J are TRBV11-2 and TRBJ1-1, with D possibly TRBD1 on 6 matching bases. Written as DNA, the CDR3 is TGTGCCAGCAGCCCTACGTGGGGGGCGTCCACTGAAGCTTCCTTT. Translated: CASSPTWGASTEASF. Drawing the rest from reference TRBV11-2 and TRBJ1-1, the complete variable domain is EAGVAQSPRYKIIEKRQSVAFWCNPISGHATLYWYQQILGQGPKLLIQFQNNGVVDDSQLPKDRFSAERLKGVDSTLKIQPAKLEDSAVYLCASSPTWGASTEASFGQGTRLTVV.